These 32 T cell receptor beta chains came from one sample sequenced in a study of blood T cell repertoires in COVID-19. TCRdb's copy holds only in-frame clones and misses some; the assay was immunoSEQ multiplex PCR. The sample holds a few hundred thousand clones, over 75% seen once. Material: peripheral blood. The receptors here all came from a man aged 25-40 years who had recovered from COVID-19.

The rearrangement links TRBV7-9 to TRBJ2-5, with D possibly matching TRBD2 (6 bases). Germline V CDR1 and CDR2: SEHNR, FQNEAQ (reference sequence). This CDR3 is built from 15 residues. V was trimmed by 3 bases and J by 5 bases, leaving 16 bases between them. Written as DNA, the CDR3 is TGTGCCAGCAGCTTGGTCGGTCGGAGGGAGGAGACCCAGTACTTC. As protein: CASSLVGRREETQYF.

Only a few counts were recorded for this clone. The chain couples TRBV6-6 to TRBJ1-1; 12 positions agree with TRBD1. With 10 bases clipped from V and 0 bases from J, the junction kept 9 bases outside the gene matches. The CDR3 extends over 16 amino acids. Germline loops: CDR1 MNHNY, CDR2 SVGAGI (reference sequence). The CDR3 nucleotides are TGTGCCACCTCCGGGACAGGGGGCTTCATGAACACTGAAGCTTTCTTT. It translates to CATSGTGGFMNTEAFF.

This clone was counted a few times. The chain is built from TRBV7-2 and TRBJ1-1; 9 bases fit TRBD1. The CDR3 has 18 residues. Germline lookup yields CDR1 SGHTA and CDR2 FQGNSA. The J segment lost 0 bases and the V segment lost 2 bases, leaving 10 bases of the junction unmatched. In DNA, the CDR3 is TGTGCCAGCAGCTTAAGATCCGGGACAGGGAAACTGAACACTGAAGCTTTCTTT. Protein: CASSLRSGTGKLNTEAFF.

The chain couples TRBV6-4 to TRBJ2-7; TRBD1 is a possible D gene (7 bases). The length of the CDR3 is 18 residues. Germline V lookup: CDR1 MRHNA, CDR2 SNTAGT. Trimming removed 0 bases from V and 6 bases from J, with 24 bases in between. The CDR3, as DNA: TGTGCCAGCAGTGACTCACCTCTTCCGGAGGGGGCGATCGGCGAGCAGTACTTC. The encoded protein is CASSDSPLPEGAIGEQYF.

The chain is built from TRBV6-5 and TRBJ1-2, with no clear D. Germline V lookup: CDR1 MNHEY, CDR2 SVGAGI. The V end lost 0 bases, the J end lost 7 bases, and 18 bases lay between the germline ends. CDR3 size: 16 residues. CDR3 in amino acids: CASSYSGRAVQGGYTF. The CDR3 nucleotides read TGTGCCAGCAGTTACTCTGGGAGAGCGGTACAAGGTGGCTACACCTTC.

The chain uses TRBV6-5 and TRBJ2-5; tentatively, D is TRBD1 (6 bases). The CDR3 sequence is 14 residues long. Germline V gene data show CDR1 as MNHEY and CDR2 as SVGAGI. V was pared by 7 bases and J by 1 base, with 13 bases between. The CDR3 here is CASNEGTIQETQYF. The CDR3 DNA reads TGTGCCAGCAACGAGGGGACAATCCAAGAGACCCAGTACTTC.

The CDR3 bases are TGTGCCAGCAGGGCCCGTAGGGGGTCTTTCGGGCTGTTTTTT. Amino acids: CASRARRGSFGLFF. The chain couples TRBV6-5 to TRBJ2-2, with D possibly being TRBD1 (6 bases). CDR1 and CDR2 (germline): MNHEY, SVGAGI. CDR3 length: 14 amino acids. Between the trimmed V and J ends, which lost 6 bases and 13 bases, there was a span of 21 bases.

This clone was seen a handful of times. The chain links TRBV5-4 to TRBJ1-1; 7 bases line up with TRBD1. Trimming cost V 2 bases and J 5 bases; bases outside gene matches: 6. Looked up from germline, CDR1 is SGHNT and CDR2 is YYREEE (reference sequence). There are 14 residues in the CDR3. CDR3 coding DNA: TGTGCCAGCAGCTTCGACAGGGATCGTACTGAAGCTTTCTTT. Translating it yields CASSFDRDRTEAFF.

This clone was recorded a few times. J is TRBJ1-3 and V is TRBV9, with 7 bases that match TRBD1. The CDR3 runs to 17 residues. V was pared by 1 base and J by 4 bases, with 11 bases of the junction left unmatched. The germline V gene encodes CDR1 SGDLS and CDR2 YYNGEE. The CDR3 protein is CASSVSRNRGPGNTIYF. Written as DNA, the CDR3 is TGTGCCAGCAGCGTATCTCGAAACAGGGGTCCCGGAAACACCATATATTTT.

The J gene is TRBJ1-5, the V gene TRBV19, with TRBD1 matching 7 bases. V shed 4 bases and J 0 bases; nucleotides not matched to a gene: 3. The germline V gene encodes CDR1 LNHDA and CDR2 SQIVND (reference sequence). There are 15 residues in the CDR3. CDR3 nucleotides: TGTGCCAGTAGTAACGGACAGGCTAGCAATCAGCCCCAGCATTTT. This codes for CASSNGQASNQPQHF.

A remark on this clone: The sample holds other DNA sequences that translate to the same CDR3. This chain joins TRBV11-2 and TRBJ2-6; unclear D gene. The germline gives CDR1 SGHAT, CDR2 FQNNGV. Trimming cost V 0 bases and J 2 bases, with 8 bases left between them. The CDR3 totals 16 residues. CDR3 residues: CASSLEGGAGANVLTF. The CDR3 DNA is TGTGCCAGCAGCTTAGAAGGCGGAGCTGGGGCCAACGTCCTGACTTTC.

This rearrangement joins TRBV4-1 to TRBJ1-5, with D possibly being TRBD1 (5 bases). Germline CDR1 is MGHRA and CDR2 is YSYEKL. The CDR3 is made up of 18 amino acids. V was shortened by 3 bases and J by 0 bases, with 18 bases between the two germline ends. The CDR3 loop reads CASSHGRAGGYSNQPQHF. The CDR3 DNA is TGCGCCAGCAGCCACGGACGGGCGGGGGGTTATAGCAATCAGCCCCAGCATTTT.

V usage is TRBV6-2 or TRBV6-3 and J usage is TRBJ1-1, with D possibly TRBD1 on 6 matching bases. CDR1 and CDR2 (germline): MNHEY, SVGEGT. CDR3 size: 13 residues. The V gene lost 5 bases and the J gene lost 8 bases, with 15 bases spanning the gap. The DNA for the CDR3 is TGTGCCAGCAGTAACCTACAGGGTGGGGAAGCTTTCTTT. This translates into CASSNLQGGEAFF.

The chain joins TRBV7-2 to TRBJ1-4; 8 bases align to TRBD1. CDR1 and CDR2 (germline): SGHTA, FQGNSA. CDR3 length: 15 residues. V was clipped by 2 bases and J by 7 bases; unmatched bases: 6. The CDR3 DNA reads TGTGCCAGCAGCTTAAGTTCTACAGGGGGTGAAAAACTGTTTTTT. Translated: CASSLSSTGGEKLFF.

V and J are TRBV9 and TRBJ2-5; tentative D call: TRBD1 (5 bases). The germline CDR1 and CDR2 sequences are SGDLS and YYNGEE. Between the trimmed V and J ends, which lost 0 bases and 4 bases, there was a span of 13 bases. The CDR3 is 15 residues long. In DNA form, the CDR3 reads TGTGCCAGCAGCGTAGCGCCAGGGTTGGCAGAGACCCAGTACTTC. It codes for CASSVAPGLAETQYF.

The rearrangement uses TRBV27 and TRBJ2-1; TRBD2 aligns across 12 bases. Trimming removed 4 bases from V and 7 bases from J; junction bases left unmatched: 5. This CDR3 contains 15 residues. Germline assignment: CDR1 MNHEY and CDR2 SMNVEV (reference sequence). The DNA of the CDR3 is TGTGCCAGCAGTTGGCTAGCGGGGGGGCATAATGAGCAGTTCTTC. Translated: CASSWLAGGHNEQFF.

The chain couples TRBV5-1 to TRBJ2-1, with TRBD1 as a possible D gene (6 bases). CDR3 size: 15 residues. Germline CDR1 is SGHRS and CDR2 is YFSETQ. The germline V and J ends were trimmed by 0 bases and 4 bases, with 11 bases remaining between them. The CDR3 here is CASSLVIGGYNEQFF. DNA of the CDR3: TGCGCCAGCAGCTTGGTTATAGGGGGATACAATGAGCAGTTCTTC.

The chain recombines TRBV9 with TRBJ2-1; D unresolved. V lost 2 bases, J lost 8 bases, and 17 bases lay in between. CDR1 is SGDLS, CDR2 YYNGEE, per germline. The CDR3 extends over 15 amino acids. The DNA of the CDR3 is TGTGCCAGCAGCGTGGCAGGTACAAACTTGGATGAGCAGTTCTTC. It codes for CASSVAGTNLDEQFF.

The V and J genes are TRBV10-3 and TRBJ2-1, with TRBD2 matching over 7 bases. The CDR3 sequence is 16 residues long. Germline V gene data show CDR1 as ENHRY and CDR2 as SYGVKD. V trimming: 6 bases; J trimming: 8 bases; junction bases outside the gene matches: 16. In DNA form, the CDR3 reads TGTGCCATCAGCCGTAGCTCGACTAGCACTGGCGATGAGCAGTTCTTC. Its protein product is CAISRSSTSTGDEQFF.

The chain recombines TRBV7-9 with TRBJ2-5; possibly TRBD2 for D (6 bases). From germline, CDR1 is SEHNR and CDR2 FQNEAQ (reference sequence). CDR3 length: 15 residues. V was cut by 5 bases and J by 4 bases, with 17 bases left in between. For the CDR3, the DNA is TGTGCCAGCAGCCGCTTGGGGACTCACTTAGAGACCCAGTACTTC. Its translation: CASSRLGTHLETQYF.

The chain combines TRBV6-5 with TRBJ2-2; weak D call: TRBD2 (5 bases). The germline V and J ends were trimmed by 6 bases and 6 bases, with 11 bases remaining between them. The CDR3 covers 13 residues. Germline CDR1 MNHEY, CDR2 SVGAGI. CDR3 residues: CASRVKGAGELFF. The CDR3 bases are TGTGCCAGCAGAGTAAAGGGAGCCGGGGAGCTGTTTTTT.

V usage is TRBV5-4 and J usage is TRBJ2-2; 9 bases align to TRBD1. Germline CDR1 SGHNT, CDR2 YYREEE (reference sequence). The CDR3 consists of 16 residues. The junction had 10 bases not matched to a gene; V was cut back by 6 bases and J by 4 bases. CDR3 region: CASTMGQGVSTGELFF. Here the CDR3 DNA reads TGTGCCAGCACCATGGGACAGGGAGTTTCCACCGGGGAGCTGTTTTTT.

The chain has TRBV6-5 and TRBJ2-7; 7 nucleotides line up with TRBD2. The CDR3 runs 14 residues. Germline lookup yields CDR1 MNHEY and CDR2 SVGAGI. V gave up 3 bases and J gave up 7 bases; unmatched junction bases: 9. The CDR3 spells CASSYPGRGGEQYF. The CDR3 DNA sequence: TGTGCCAGCAGTTATCCAGGGAGGGGTGGGGAGCAGTACTTC.

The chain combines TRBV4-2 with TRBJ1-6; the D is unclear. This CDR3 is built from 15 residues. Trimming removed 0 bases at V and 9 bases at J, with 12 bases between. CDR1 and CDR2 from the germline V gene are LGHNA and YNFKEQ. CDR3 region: CASSQDGAISSPLHF. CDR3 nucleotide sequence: TGTGCCAGCAGCCAAGACGGAGCAATCTCTTCACCCCTCCACTTT.

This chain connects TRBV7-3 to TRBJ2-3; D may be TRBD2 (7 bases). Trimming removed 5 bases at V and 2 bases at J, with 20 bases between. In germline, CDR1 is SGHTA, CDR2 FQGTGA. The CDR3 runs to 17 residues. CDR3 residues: CASSLNAAGANTDTQYF. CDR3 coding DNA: TGTGCCAGCAGCCTAAATGCTGCGGGGGCAAACACAGATACGCAGTATTTT. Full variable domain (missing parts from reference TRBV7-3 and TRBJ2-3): GAGVSQTPSNKVTEKGKYVELRCDPISGHTALYWYRQSLGQGPEFLIYFQGTGAADDSGLPNDRFFAVRPEGSVSTLKIQRTERGDSAVYLCASSLNAAGANTDTQYFGPGTRLTVL.

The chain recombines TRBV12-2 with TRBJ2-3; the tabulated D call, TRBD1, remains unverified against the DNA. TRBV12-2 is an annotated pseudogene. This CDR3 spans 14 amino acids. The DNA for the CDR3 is TGTGCAAGTCGCACGCAAGCAGGGGCAGATACGCAGTATTTT. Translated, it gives CASRTQAGADTQYF.

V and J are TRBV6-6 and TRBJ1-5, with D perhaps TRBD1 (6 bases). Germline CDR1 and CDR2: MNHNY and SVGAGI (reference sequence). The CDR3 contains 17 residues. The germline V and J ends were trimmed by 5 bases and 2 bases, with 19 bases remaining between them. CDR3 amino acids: CASSPEGGGLGNQPQHF. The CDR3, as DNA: TGTGCCAGCAGTCCTGAAGGGGGGGGGCTCGGCAATCAGCCCCAGCATTTT.

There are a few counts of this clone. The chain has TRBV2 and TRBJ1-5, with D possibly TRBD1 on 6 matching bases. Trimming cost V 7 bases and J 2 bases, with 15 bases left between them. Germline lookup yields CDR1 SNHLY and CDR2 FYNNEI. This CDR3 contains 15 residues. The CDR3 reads CASKGHREGNQPQHF. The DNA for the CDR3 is TGTGCCAGCAAGGGACACCGGGAGGGCAATCAGCCCCAGCATTTT. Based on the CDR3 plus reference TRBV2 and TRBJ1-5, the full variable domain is EPEVTQTPSHQVTQMGQEVILRCVPISNHLYFYWYRQILGQKVEFLVSFYNNEISEKSEIFDDQFSVERPDGSNFTLKIRSTKLEDSAMYFCASKGHREGNQPQHFGDGTRLSIL.

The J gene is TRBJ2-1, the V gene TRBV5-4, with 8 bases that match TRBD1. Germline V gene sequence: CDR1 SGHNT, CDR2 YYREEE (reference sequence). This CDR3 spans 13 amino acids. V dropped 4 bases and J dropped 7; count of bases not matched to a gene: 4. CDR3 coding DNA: TGTGCCAGCAGCCTGACAGGGGCGAATGAGCAGTTCTTC. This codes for CASSLTGANEQFF.

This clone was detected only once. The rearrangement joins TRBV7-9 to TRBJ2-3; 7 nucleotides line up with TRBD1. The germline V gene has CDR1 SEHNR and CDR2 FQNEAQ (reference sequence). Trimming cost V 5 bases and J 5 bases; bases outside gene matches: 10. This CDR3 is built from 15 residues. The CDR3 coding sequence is TGTGCCAGCAGCCCCAATTGGGGACAGCAAGATACGCAGTATTTT. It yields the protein CASSPNWGQQDTQYF.

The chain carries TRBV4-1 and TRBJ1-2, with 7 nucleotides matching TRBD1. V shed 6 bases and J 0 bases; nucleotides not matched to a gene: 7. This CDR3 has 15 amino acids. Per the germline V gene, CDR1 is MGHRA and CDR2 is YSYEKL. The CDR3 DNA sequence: TGCGCCAGCAGGGTCCAGGGACAGACTAACTATGGCTACACCTTC. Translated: CASRVQGQTNYGYTF.

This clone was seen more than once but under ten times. CDR3: CASSASGKGYTF. The CDR3 bases are TGTGCCAGCAGTGCTTCAGGGAAAGGCTACACCTTC. The chain is built from TRBV12-3 or TRBV12-4 and TRBJ1-2; D perhaps matches TRBD1 (5 bases). This CDR3 comprises 12 residues. V dropped 5 bases and J dropped 8 bases, with 12 bases sitting between them.